This is a list of T cell receptor beta chains from one sample in a study of immune heterogeneity within non-small cell lung tumors. TCRdb reanalysed the multiplex PCR reads using MiXCR and keeps one entry per CDR3 protein. The sample has 7,000 to 8,500 distinct CDR3 sequences; 20% to 25% are singletons. Sequencing was performed on lung tumor tissue. The origin of the receptors is a man in his sixties with non-small cell lung cancer. CDR3s include the opening cysteine and the closing phenylalanine or tryptophan. The D gene is left open where the match is weak. Size tells how often a clone was seen (once, few, many) or the class of an expanded clone, and some rows leave it out.

v_gene: TRBV20-1; d_gene: NA; j_gene: TRBJ2-5; abundance: medium-sized; CDR3aa: CSPRGSETQYF; CDR3nt: TGCAGTCCCAGGGGTTCAGAGACCCAGTACTTC
v_gene: TRBV15; d_gene: TRBD1; j_gene: TRBJ1-1; abundance: many; CDR3aa: CATSRVLGQGTEAFF; CDR3nt: TGTGCCACCAGCAGAGTTCTCGGACAGGGAACTGAAGCTTTCTTT
v_gene: TRBV29-1; d_gene: NA; j_gene: TRBJ2-1; abundance: NA; CDR3aa: CSVDRYNEQFF; CDR3nt: TGCAGCGTTGATCGGTACAATGAGCAGTTCTTC
v_gene: TRBV14; d_gene: NA; j_gene: TRBJ1-4; abundance: many; CDR3aa: CASSLRGINEKLFF; CDR3nt: TGTGCCAGCAGCCTCAGGGGTATCAACGAAAAACTGTTTTTT
v_gene: TRBV18; d_gene: TRBD2; j_gene: TRBJ2-1; abundance: many; CDR3aa: CASSRTSGIDEQFF; CDR3nt: TGTGCCAGCTCTAGGACTAGCGGGATAGATGAGCAGTTCTTC
v_gene: TRBV2; d_gene: TRBD1; j_gene: TRBJ2-7; abundance: medium-sized; CDR3aa: CASRIRTGADEQYF; CDR3nt: TGTGCCAGCAGGATTCGGACAGGGGCGGACGAGCAGTACTTC
v_gene: TRBV20-1; d_gene: NA; j_gene: TRBJ1-4; abundance: many; CDR3aa: CSASSRQLEKLFF; CDR3nt: TGCAGTGCCTCCTCCCGGCAGCTGGAAAAACTGTTTTTT
v_gene: TRBV6-9; d_gene: TRBD1; j_gene: TRBJ2-7; abundance: NA; CDR3aa: CANSSSDRAHSYEQYF; CDR3nt: TGTGCCAACAGTTCCTCAGACAGGGCCCACTCTTACGAGCAGTACTTC
v_gene: TRBV9; d_gene: NA; j_gene: TRBJ2-3; abundance: large; CDR3aa: CASSVGPQRPTDTQYF; CDR3nt: TGTGCCAGCAGCGTAGGGCCTCAGCGTCCCACAGATACGCAGTATTTT
v_gene: TRBV7-2; d_gene: TRBD1; j_gene: TRBJ2-7; abundance: many; CDR3aa: CASSYGTDYEQYF; CDR3nt: TGTGCCAGCAGCTACGGGACAGACTACGAGCAGTACTTC
v_gene: TRBV7-9; d_gene: NA; j_gene: TRBJ2-3; abundance: many; CDR3aa: CASSEGPNTDTQYF; CDR3nt: TGTGCCAGCAGCGAGGGCCCTAACACAGATACGCAGTATTTT
v_gene: TRBV27; d_gene: NA; j_gene: TRBJ1-1; abundance: NA; CDR3aa: CASSLQVSTEAFF; CDR3nt: TGTGCCAGCAGTTTACAGGTTAGCACTGAAGCTTTCTTT
v_gene: TRBV7-2; d_gene: NA; j_gene: TRBJ2-7; abundance: many; CDR3aa: CASSLVPDTTYEQYF; CDR3nt: TGTGCCAGCAGCTTAGTTCCGGACACGACCTACGAGCAGTACTTC
v_gene: TRBV6-1; d_gene: NA; j_gene: TRBJ2-7; abundance: medium-sized; CDR3aa: CASSEDRTTRYEQYF; CDR3nt: TGTGCCAGCAGTGAAGACAGAACTACCAGGTACGAGCAGTACTTC
v_gene: TRBV19; d_gene: TRBD2; j_gene: TRBJ2-1; abundance: NA; CDR3aa: CASRIDRASGSYNEQFF; CDR3nt: TGTGCCAGTCGTATCGATCGTGCTAGCGGGAGCTACAATGAGCAGTTCTTC
v_gene: TRBV6-5; d_gene: NA; j_gene: TRBJ2-3; abundance: medium-sized; CDR3aa: CASSYQYNTDTQYF; CDR3nt: TGTGCCAGCAGTTACCAGTATAACACAGATACGCAGTATTTT
v_gene: TRBV20-1; d_gene: TRBD1; j_gene: TRBJ1-6; abundance: many; CDR3aa: CSARDDRVFNSPLHF; CDR3nt: TGCAGTGCTAGGGATGACAGGGTGTTTAATTCACCCCTCCACTTT
v_gene: TRBV20-1; d_gene: NA; j_gene: TRBJ2-7; abundance: large; CDR3aa: CSARVYEQYF; CDR3nt: TGCAGTGCTAGAGTCTACGAGCAGTACTTC
v_gene: TRBV27; d_gene: TRBD2; j_gene: TRBJ2-7; abundance: NA; CDR3aa: CASMRTSGEYERYF; CDR3nt: TGTGCCAGCATGCGGACTAGCGGAGAATACGAGCGGTACTTC
v_gene: TRBV13; d_gene: NA; j_gene: TRBJ2-7; abundance: medium-sized; CDR3aa: CASSYKLGPYEQYF; CDR3nt: TGTGCCAGCAGCTACAAATTGGGCCCCTACGAGCAGTACTTC
v_gene: TRBV10-3; d_gene: NA; j_gene: TRBJ2-3; abundance: medium-sized; CDR3aa: CAISESSRQGTDTQYF; CDR3nt: TGTGCCATCAGTGAGTCTTCGAGGCAGGGAACAGATACGCAGTATTTT
v_gene: TRBV24-1; d_gene: TRBD1; j_gene: TRBJ2-2; abundance: medium-sized; CDR3aa: CATSDTGEFTGELFF; CDR3nt: TGTGCCACCAGTGATACAGGGGAATTCACCGGGGAGCTGTTTTTT